Here is one T cell receptor (beta chain) with its context. The antigen remains undetermined. The sample belongs to a study of blood T cells in healthy people across ages. The CDR3 has 13 amino acids. In germline, CDR1 is SGHVS, CDR2 FQNEAQ. V lost 5 bases to trimming and J lost 7 bases; unmatched junction nucleotides: 6. The study's findings and limits: The fall in TCR beta diversity per million T cells was roughly linear with age. Diversity figures based on one million T cells were deemed too low.

Combining a sample-barcoded 5' primer with a J-beta primer mix, a second PCR ran for roughly 7 to 12 cycles. TCRdb independently ran MiXCR on the 5' RACE reads; one entry per CDR3 protein. The profile shows over 450,000 distinct CDR3 sequences, about 24% of them singletons. This sample was also put to use in a study of T cells of mothers and their children. As reported in that work: Donors comprised a few healthy Caucasian mothers plus their six children.

The material sequenced was blood. The chain couples TRBV7-8 to TRBJ1-2, with 8 nucleotides matching TRBD1. This TCR derives from a boy younger than 18 in good health. The CDR3 nucleotides read TGTGCCAGCAGCCAGGTTACAGGGGGTGGCTACACCTTC. It codes for CASSQVTGGGYTF.